Only one count was recorded for the clone carrying this TCR beta chain. The antigen remains undetermined. The entry originates in a study of cytomegalovirus exposure and HLA in healthy donors. About the research overall: Within the Caucasian-associated ancestry cluster were more than 75% of the roughly 430 genotyped donors. Findings of the study overall: High specificity and sensitivity for cytomegalovirus status were reported for the classifier. In a later analysis, common viral pathogens appeared linked to several of the most significant clusters. The authors enumerated some 160 TCR beta chains as linked to cytomegalovirus.

This CDR3 is 14 amino acids long. The germline CDR1 and CDR2 sequences are SNHLY and FYNNEI. The V gene lost 3 bases and the J gene lost 1 base, with 4 bases spanning the gap. The PCR had 60 Vbeta and 13 Jbeta primers. Sequencing used immunoSEQ multiplex PCR; TCRdb keeps in-frame clones, though not all of them. Of 170,000 or so clones listed, around 79% are singletons. This chain links TRBV2 with TRBJ2-6, with no clear D. Sequencing was performed on PBMCs. This clonotype was obtained from a woman in her forties or fifties in good health and CMV-seronegative. DNA for the CDR3: TGTGCCAGCAGTGACAGGTCTGGGGCCAACGTCCTGACTTTC. Its protein is CASSDRSGANVLTF.